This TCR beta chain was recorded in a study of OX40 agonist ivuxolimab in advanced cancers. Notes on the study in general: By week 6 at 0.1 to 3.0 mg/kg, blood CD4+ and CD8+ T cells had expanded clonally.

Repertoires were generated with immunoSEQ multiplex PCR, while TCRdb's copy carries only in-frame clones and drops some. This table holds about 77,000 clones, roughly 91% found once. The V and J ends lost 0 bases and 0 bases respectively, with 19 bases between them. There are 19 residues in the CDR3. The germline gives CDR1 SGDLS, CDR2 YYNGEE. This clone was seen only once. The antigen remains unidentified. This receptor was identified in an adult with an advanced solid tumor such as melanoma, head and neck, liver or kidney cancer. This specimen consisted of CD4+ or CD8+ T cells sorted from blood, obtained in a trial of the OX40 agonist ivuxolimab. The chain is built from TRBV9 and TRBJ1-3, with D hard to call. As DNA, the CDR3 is TGTGCCAGCAGCGTAGGTGGAGGGCCAGCCGGGCTCTCTGGAAACACCATATATTTT. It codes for CASSVGGGPAGLSGNTIYF.